This T cell receptor beta chain was sequenced for a study of blood T cell repertoires in COVID-19. Generated by immunoSEQ multiplex PCR, the TCRdb table keeps only in-frame clones and is missing some. Among about 270,000 clones listed, approximately 90% were seen once. Germline CDR1 MDHEN, CDR2 SYDVKM. The CDR3 is 13 amino acids. Sequencing was done on a sample of PBMCs or T cells enriched from blood (not recorded which). This chain links TRBV28 with TRBJ1-5; 7 nucleotides match TRBD1. The sequence was obtained from a woman in her 30s with acute COVID-19. This CDR3 is CAYRGPSNQPQHF. The CDR3 coding sequence is TGTGCGTACAGGGGTCCCAGCAATCAGCCCCAGCATTTT.